This T cell receptor (beta chain) was captured by sequencing in a study of post-analysis software for immune sequencing data. General study findings and limits: TRBV segments more frequent in patients than in controls numbered roughly 5 and included TRBV5-6, TRBV5-1 and TRBV20-1.

Every TCR beta cDNA library bore unique molecular identifiers. MiXCR, applied by TCRdb to the PCR reads, yields one record per CDR3 protein. The sample records about 540,000 distinct CDR3 sequences, 30% to 40% being singletons. In the case of this clonotype: Antigen: not known.

This CDR3 is 15 amino acids long. From germline, CDR1 is MNHNY and CDR2 SVGAGI (reference sequence). The V and J ends lost 2 bases and 2 bases, in that order; junction bases with no gene match: 4. The receptor comes from a girl between 2 and 17 years old with multiple sclerosis. The chain combines TRBV6-6 with TRBJ2-5; 8 bases are shared with TRBD1. Sequenced sample: blood. The CDR3 reads CASSYTGTGQETQYF. DNA for the CDR3: TGTGCCAGCAGTTACACCGGGACAGGTCAAGAGACCCAGTACTTC.